This T cell receptor beta chain was sequenced for a study of blood T cell repertoires in COVID-19. About the research overall: COVID-19 samples from acute and convalescent phases originated in the United States, Italy and Spain. T cells, B-cell-depleted T cells, or PBMCs provided the cDNA or gDNA that served as material.

In the study's own analysis: By means of reference gene primer amplification, nucleated cell counts were estimated. The protocol was immunoSEQ multiplex PCR, while the TCRdb copy is restricted to in-frame clones and leaves out a portion. V, J and clone size are taken as reported in that table, and D and trimming were inferred from the DNA itself. Of about 190,000 clones in the sample, about 87% were seen once. V lost 2 bases and J 9 bases, leaving 13 bases between the germline ends. There are 13 residues in the CDR3. Germline lookup yields CDR1 SNHLY and CDR2 FYNNEI. The source is a woman between 18 and 29 years old who had recovered from COVID-19. The J gene is TRBJ1-2, the V gene TRBV2; a possible D gene is TRBD1 (5 bases). Sequenced sample: peripheral blood. The CDR3, as DNA: TGTGCCAGCAGTGAATACCCCGGGGGTCGCTACACCTTC. Translated: CASSEYPGGRYTF.